This T cell receptor beta chain was sequenced in a study of blood T cells in healthy people across ages. Overall study findings and caveats: Both higher diversity and more naive CD4+ cells marked long-lived donors when set against aged donors.

On this clonotype itself: The antigen is unknown.

The authors ran a second PCR of 7 to 11 cycles using a sample-barcoded 5' primer and a J-beta primer mix. TCRdb re-called the 5' RACE reads through MiXCR, storing one row per CDR3 protein. The sample carries about 1.4 million distinct CDR3 sequences, 59% recorded once. Those donating, healthy Caucasian individuals from Russia, were aged roughly 6 to 95. The material sequenced was blood. This TCR was sampled from a man aged 18-30 years in good health.

The CDR3 is CASSIGTANGYTF. The CDR3 DNA is TGTGCCAGCAGCATCGGGACAGCAAATGGCTACACCTTC. V gene TRBV7-9 combines with J gene TRBJ1-2; 7 bases match TRBD1. The J segment lost 6 bases and the V segment lost 5 bases, leaving 6 bases of the junction unmatched. This CDR3 spans 13 amino acids. Germline V gene lookup returns CDR1 SEHNR and CDR2 FQNEAQ (reference sequence).